Each of the 14 T cell receptor beta chains below was sequenced from the same sample in a study of immune characteristics of hereditary and idiopathic chronic pancreatitis. Chronic pancreatitis tissue was collected during total pancreatectomy with islet autotransplantation. Data came from immunoSEQ multiplex PCR; TCRdb stores just in-frame clones and leaves some out. Found here are roughly 2,000 clones, around 77% of them singletons; the top ten hold roughly 17%. The source material was pancreas tissue with idiopathic chronic pancreatitis. Every receptor here comes from a human donor with chronic pancreatitis.

The rearrangement links TRBV30 to TRBJ2-1; unclear D gene. V gave up 4 bases and J gave up 1 base, with 2 bases separating them. Germline CDR1 GTSNPN, CDR2 SVGIG (reference sequence). This CDR3 has 11 residues. CDR3 amino acids: CAWNSYNEQFF. Written as DNA, the CDR3 is TGTGCCTGGAATTCCTACAATGAGCAGTTCTTC.

V usage is TRBV2 and J usage is TRBJ2-7; D uncertain. CDR3 length equals 13 residues. Germline-derived CDR1 and CDR2 are SNHLY and FYNNEI. Trimming cost V 8 bases and J 7 bases, with 18 bases left between them. In DNA form, the CDR3 reads TGTGCCAGCTGCTTTCATGAAACCGAGGAGCAGTACTTC. It translates to CASCFHETEEQYF.

The rearrangement links TRBV25-1 to TRBJ2-5; a possible D gene is TRBD1 (5 bases). Trimming stripped 2 bases from V and 5 bases from J, with 12 bases between. The CDR3 covers 14 residues. Germline CDR1 reads MGHDK; CDR2 reads SYGVNS. CDR3 amino acids: CASSERGSFETQYF. The CDR3 region has the DNA TGTGCCAGCAGTGAAAGGGGATCTTTCGAGACCCAGTACTTC.

V and J are TRBV5-5 and TRBJ2-7; D is uncertain. There are 14 residues in the CDR3. Trimming took off 0 bases at V and 1 base at J, with 8 bases between the two ends. The germline V gene encodes CDR1 SGHKS and CDR2 YYEKEE (reference sequence). In nucleotides, the CDR3 is TGTGCCAGCAGCTTGGTTGTCAATTCCTACGAGCAGTACTTC. This translates into CASSLVVNSYEQYF.

The rearrangement links TRBV18 to TRBJ2-2; unclear D gene. CDR1 is KGHSH and CDR2 is LQKENI in the germline V gene. The V end lost 0 bases, the J end lost 5 bases, and 13 bases lay between the germline ends. The CDR3 is 16 residues long. Written as DNA, the CDR3 is TGTGCCAGCTCACCACCTTCCGGCCTTATGACCGGGGAGCTGTTTTTT. Translation: CASSPPSGLMTGELFF.

This clone was observed a single time. The J gene is TRBJ2-1, the V gene TRBV11-3, with 10 positions matching TRBD2. Per the germline V gene, CDR1 is SGHNT and CDR2 is YENEEA. The CDR3 spans 15 residues. With V trimmed by 4 bases and J by 9 bases, 9 bases remained unmatched. Here the CDR3 reads CASSSDSRTSGEQFF. CDR3 coding DNA: TGTGCCAGCAGCTCCGACTCCCGGACTAGCGGTGAGCAGTTCTTC.

The chain couples TRBV28 to TRBJ1-4; 8 bases fit TRBD1. Germline V gives CDR1 MDHEN, CDR2 SYDVKM. The V and J ends lost 5 bases and 1 base, in that order; junction bases with no gene match: 6. The CDR3 sequence is 16 residues long. CDR3 residues: CASSTGQGITNEKLFF. The DNA of the CDR3 is TGTGCCAGCAGTACCGGACAGGGTATAACTAATGAAAAACTGTTTTTT.

The chain employs TRBV6-6 and TRBJ1-1; no clear D gene. CDR3 length: 14 amino acids. The V gene lost 7 bases and the J gene lost 0 bases, with 12 bases spanning the gap. Looked up from germline, CDR1 is MNHNY and CDR2 is SVGAGI (reference sequence). The CDR3: CASNDQSMNTEAFF. CDR3 nucleotide sequence: TGTGCCAGCAATGATCAATCGATGAACACTGAAGCTTTCTTT.

The V gene is TRBV7-2, the J gene TRBJ1-2; 8 positions match TRBD1. There are 14 residues in the CDR3. The germline CDR1 and CDR2 sequences are SGHTA and FQGNSA. The J segment lost 5 bases and the V segment lost 5 bases, leaving 7 bases of the junction unmatched. The DNA for the CDR3 is TGTGCCAGCAGCGTACAACAGGGGGGTTATGGCTACACCTTC. Amino acid sequence: CASSVQQGGYGYTF.

This sequence joins TRBV30 and TRBJ1-6; 8 bases line up with TRBD1. This CDR3 spans 14 amino acids. Germline assignment: CDR1 GTSNPN and CDR2 SVGIG (reference sequence). J gave up 7 bases and V 2 bases, and 4 bases lay outside the gene matches. CDR3 sequence (DNA): TGTGCCTGGAGTATAGGACAGGGAAATTCACCCCTCCACTTT. Translation: CAWSIGQGNSPLHF.

This rearrangement joins TRBV7-8 to TRBJ2-7; 9 bases are shared with TRBD2. The CDR3 extends over 15 amino acids. CDR1 and CDR2 (germline): SGHVS, FQNEAQ. J gave up 7 bases and V 3 bases, and 10 bases lay outside the gene matches. The CDR3 sequence is CASSFRARGGWEQYF. CDR3 sequence (DNA): TGTGCCAGCAGCTTCCGGGCGCGGGGGGGCTGGGAGCAGTACTTC.

This clone was detected a few times. The chain recombines TRBV4-2 with TRBJ1-5, with TRBD1 matching 10 bases. The junction had 3 bases not matched to a gene; V was cut back by 2 bases and J by 5 bases. Germline V gene lookup returns CDR1 LGHNA and CDR2 YNFKEQ. This CDR3 is 15 amino acids long. The CDR3 region has the DNA TGTGCCAGCAGCCAAACGGGACAGGGGTATCAGCCCCAGCATTTT. This gives the protein CASSQTGQGYQPQHF.

V is TRBV7-3 and J is TRBJ2-1, with 7 positions matching TRBD1. From germline, CDR1 is SGHTA and CDR2 FQGTGA. The CDR3 extends over 15 amino acids. Trimming took 4 bases from V and 8 from J; bases not matched to a gene: 11. CDR3 DNA sequence: TGTGCCAGCAGCTACGGACAGGCCGAGTTCGATGAGCAGTTCTTC. It encodes CASSYGQAEFDEQFF.

For the CDR3, the DNA is TGTGCCAGCAGCCAAGATAGCGGCCCCAGGGAGACCCAGTACTTC. Its translation is CASSQDSGPRETQYF. The chain combines TRBV4-2 with TRBJ2-5; D possibly corresponds to TRBD2 (6 bases). The V end lost 0 bases, the J end lost 5 bases, and 13 bases lay between the germline ends. The CDR3 runs to 15 residues. The V gene's germline CDR1 is LGHNA and CDR2 YNFKEQ.